These 9 T cell receptor beta chains originate from one sample sequenced in a study of CD8 T cells in Susac syndrome. cDNA came from around 0.5 to 1 ug RNA primed by random hexamers. TCRdb analysed the immunoSEQ multiplex PCR reads with MiXCR anew, one entry per CDR3 protein. Of about 210,000 distinct CDR3 sequences detected, roughly 96% appear once; the ten largest clones hold roughly 0.1%. Sequencing was carried out using CD4+ T cells from PBMCs. The receptors stem from a human donor with multiple sclerosis.

V usage is TRBV3-1 and J usage is TRBJ2-7; 7 positions agree with TRBD1. The CDR3 is 13 amino acids. Germline CDR1 LGHDT, CDR2 YNNKEL (reference sequence). The junction had 5 bases not matched to a gene; V was cut back by 0 bases and J by 9 bases. The CDR3 region is CASSQEPGQPQYF. The CDR3, as DNA: TGTGCCAGCAGCCAAGAGCCGGGACAGCCGCAGTACTTC.

This chain joins TRBV18 and TRBJ2-7, with 10 bases fitting TRBD1. The length of the CDR3 is 15 residues. Germline values: CDR1 KGHSH, CDR2 LQKENI. The junction had 6 bases not matched to a gene; V was cut back by 4 bases and J by 3 bases. The CDR3: CASSRAGQGNYEQYF. In DNA, the CDR3 is TGTGCCAGCTCACGAGCGGGACAGGGGAACTACGAGCAGTACTTC.

The chain links TRBV6-5 to TRBJ2-5, with D perhaps matching TRBD2 (6 bases). This CDR3 region has 14 residues. The germline V gene has CDR1 MNHEY and CDR2 SVGAGI. With 3 bases removed from V and 2 bases from J, the gap between germline ends came to 10 bases. CDR3 loop: CASSYSTRQETQYF. As DNA, the CDR3 is TGTGCCAGCAGTTATTCGACTAGACAAGAGACCCAGTACTTC.

This chain links TRBV9 with TRBJ2-2; D may be TRBD2 (5 bases). The germline CDR1 and CDR2 sequences are SGDLS and YYNGEE. CDR3 size: 15 residues. V was shortened by 1 base and J by 0 bases, with 7 bases between the two germline ends. CDR3 loop: CASSVFGANTGELFF. CDR3 sequence (DNA): TGTGCCAGCAGCGTATTCGGGGCGAACACCGGGGAGCTGTTTTTT. The full variable domain, its missing parts supplied by reference TRBV9 and TRBJ2-2, is DSGVTQTPKHLITATGQRVTLRCSPRSGDLSVYWYQQSLDQGLQFLIQYYNGEERAKGNILERFSAQQFPDLHSELNLSSLELGDSALYFCASSVFGANTGELFFGEGSRLTVL.

The V and J genes are TRBV29-1 and TRBJ2-5; 9 positions agree with TRBD1. CDR1 SQVTM and CDR2 ANQGSEA come from the germline V gene. The junction had 9 bases not matched to a gene; V was cut back by 7 bases and J by 0 bases. The CDR3 consists of 15 residues. CDR3 nucleotides: TGCAGCGCCCCGGCGGACAGGGGCCACCAAGAGACCCAGTACTTC. It yields the protein CSAPADRGHQETQYF. Variable domain in full (rest from reference TRBV29-1 and TRBJ2-5): SAVISQKPSRDICQRGTSLTIQCQVDSQVTMMFWYRQQPGQSLTLIATANQGSEATYESGFVIDKFPISRPNLTFSTLTVSNMSPEDSSIYLCSAPADRGHQETQYFGPGTRLLVL.

The rearrangement uses TRBV5-1 and TRBJ1-1, with D unresolved. V was cut by 0 bases and J by 9 bases, with 12 bases left in between. From germline, CDR1 is SGHRS and CDR2 YFSETQ. The CDR3 runs 13 residues. The CDR3, as DNA: TGCGCCAGCAGCTTGGAGTTGTACGACCAAGCTTTCTTT. Translated, it gives CASSLELYDQAFF.

The rearrangement uses TRBV7-9 and TRBJ2-7, with 9 nucleotides matching TRBD2. The V and J ends lost 5 bases and 5 bases, in that order; junction bases with no gene match: 10. Germline-derived CDR1 and CDR2 are SEHNR and FQNEAQ (reference sequence). The CDR3 length is 15 residues. CDR3 protein: CASSLDSGRWHEQYF. CDR3 bases: TGTGCCAGCAGCCTAGATAGCGGGAGATGGCACGAGCAGTACTTC.

The J gene is TRBJ1-2, the V gene TRBV7-9; TRBD1 aligns across 7 bases. This CDR3 is 14 amino acids long. V shed 5 bases, J shed 8 bases, and the junction held 11 bases outside the gene matches. The V gene's germline CDR1 is SEHNR and CDR2 FQNEAQ (reference sequence). The CDR3 DNA sequence: TGTGCCAGCAGCCCCGCCGGGACAGCGCTCGGCTACACCTTC. The encoded protein is CASSPAGTALGYTF.

This clonotype has only one observation. The chain has TRBV28 and TRBJ2-7; D is undetermined. Trimming cost V 6 bases and J 1 base, with 16 bases left between them. The CDR3 is made up of 15 amino acids. From germline, CDR1 is MDHEN and CDR2 SYDVKM. The CDR3 region is CASSSRRRESYEQYF. In nucleotides, the CDR3 is TGTGCCAGCAGCTCTCGTCGCAGAGAATCCTACGAGCAGTACTTC.